This TCR beta chain stems from a study of tumor and adjacent non-tumor tissue in lung cancer. Germline-derived CDR1 and CDR2 are SQVTM and ANQGSEA. The CDR3 has 14 amino acids. No cell sorting was done before RNA was extracted from the tissue. The library came from three nested PCR rounds adapted from ARM-PCR protocols. TCRdb passed the multiplex PCR reads through MiXCR, listing each CDR3 protein once. The table shows 78,000 or so distinct CDR3 sequences, with 75% to 90% occurring only once. Remarks on this clonotype: A junction boundary mismatches the germline segment, possibly from a read error.

This receptor was identified in a woman between 45 and 65 years old with non-small cell lung cancer. This chain uses TRBV29-1 with TRBJ1-1; D gene uncertain. Sequencing input: lung tumor tissue. CDR3 amino acids: CSVANTAINTETFF. As DNA, the CDR3 is TGCAGCGTTGCAAACACCGCCATAAACACTGAAACTTTCTTT.